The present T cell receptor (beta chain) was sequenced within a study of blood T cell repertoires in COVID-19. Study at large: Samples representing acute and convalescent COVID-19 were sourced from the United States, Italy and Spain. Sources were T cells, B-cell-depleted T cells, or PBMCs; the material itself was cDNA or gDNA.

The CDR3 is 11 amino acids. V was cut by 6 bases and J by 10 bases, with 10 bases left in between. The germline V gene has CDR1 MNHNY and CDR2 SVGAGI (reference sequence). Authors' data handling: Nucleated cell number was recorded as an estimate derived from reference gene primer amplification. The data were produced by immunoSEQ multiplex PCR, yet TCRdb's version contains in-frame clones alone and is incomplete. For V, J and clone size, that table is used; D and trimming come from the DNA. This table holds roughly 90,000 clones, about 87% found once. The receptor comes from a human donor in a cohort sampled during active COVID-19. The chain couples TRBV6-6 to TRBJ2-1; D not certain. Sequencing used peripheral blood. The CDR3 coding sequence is TGTGCCAGCAGCGCGAACGGGGAGCAGTTCTTC. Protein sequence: CASSANGEQFF.